Following are 23 T cell receptor beta chains from one sample sequenced in a study of T cell responses to AZD1222 COVID-19 vaccine. The repertoire was sequenced with immunoSEQ multiplex PCR; TCRdb's copy has only in-frame clones and lacks some. The table lists fewer than 150,000 clones, more than 85% of them singletons, with roughly 5% in the top ten. Specimen: peripheral blood, collected on day 0 of AZD1222 vaccination. The receptors originated from an adult in good health.

The chain employs TRBV3-1 (or the pseudogene TRBV3-2) and TRBJ2-5, with 8 bases lining up with TRBD1. This CDR3 is 16 amino acids long. V trimming: 0 bases; J trimming: 4 bases; junction bases outside the gene matches: 7. Looked up from germline, CDR1 is LGHDT and CDR2 is YNNKEL (reference sequence). The CDR3 reads CASSQDPDRGSETQYF. CDR3 DNA sequence: TGTGCCAGCAGCCAAGATCCTGACAGGGGATCAGAGACCCAGTACTTC.

The V and J genes are TRBV2 and TRBJ1-3; 8 bases line up with TRBD1. The junction had 13 bases not matched to a gene; V was cut back by 6 bases and J by 6 bases. Germline V gives CDR1 SNHLY, CDR2 FYNNEI. The CDR3 is 16 amino acids. CDR3 loop: CASSPSTDRAANTIYF. In DNA, the CDR3 is TGTGCCAGCAGCCCCTCCACGGACAGGGCAGCAAACACCATATATTTT.

The rearrangement uses TRBV12-2 and TRBJ1-2. TRBV12-2 is a pseudogene. This CDR3 has 12 amino acids. The CDR3 DNA reads as TGTGCAAGTCGCCCCGAACTACCTCGGCACACCTTC. It codes for CASRPELPRHTF.

Turning to this clone: The same CDR3 also results from other DNA sequences found in this sample. The chain couples TRBV29-1 to TRBJ1-1; D unresolved. CDR3 length: 12 amino acids. CDR1 is SQVTM, CDR2 ANQGSEA, per germline. V lost 5 bases to trimming and J lost 2 bases, with 9 bases between them. In DNA form, the CDR3 reads TGCAGCGTTTCAAGATTAAACACTGAAGCTTTCTTT. Translation gives CSVSRLNTEAFF.

V gene TRBV19 combines with J gene TRBJ1-4, with D unresolved. With 5 bases removed from V and 9 bases from J, the gap between germline ends came to 13 bases. This CDR3 comprises 13 residues. CDR1 and CDR2 (germline): LNHDA, SQIVND (reference sequence). The CDR3 region is CASSQDYGQKLFF. The CDR3 region has the DNA TGTGCCAGTAGTCAGGACTACGGGCAAAAACTGTTTTTT.

The genes are TRBV5-6 and TRBJ1-2; TRBD1 agrees at 10 bases. V shed 5 bases and J 1 base; nucleotides not matched to a gene: 5. This CDR3 has 15 amino acids. Germline CDR1 and CDR2: SGHDT and YYEEEE. CDR3 protein: CASRPGTGVNYGYTF. The CDR3 coding sequence is TGTGCCAGCAGACCAGGGACAGGGGTTAACTATGGCTACACCTTC.

The chain carries TRBV30 and TRBJ2-5, with 7 bases matching TRBD2. Germline CDR1 GTSNPN, CDR2 SVGIG (reference sequence). V shed 1 base and J 3 bases; nucleotides not matched to a gene: 5. The CDR3 totals 14 residues. The CDR3 here is CAWSGEGREETQYF. The CDR3 DNA reads TGTGCCTGGAGTGGGGAGGGGAGAGAAGAGACCCAGTACTTC.

The chain has TRBV11-3 and TRBJ2-5, with D possibly TRBD2 on 6 matching bases. The germline CDR1 and CDR2 sequences are SGHNT and YENEEA. The CDR3 has 14 amino acids. Trimming pared 6 bases from V and 5 bases from J, leaving 16 bases between. Here the CDR3 reads CASSRRGREETQYF. For the CDR3, the DNA is TGTGCCAGCAGTCGGAGGGGTAGGGAGGAGACCCAGTACTTC.

The chain joins TRBV7-8 to TRBJ2-7; D is unresolved. Germline CDR1 SGHVS, CDR2 FQNEAQ. The CDR3 has 14 residues. V dropped 5 bases and J dropped 3 bases, with 14 bases sitting between them. The CDR3 DNA is TGTGCCAGCAGCCATGTCGGTCTGGGCTACGAGCAGTACTTC. Its protein product is CASSHVGLGYEQYF.

CDR3 coding DNA: TGTGCCAGTAGTATAGGCGGGAGGGCCTATTACAATGAGCAGTTCTTC. Its translation: CASSIGGRAYYNEQFF. The chain couples TRBV19 to TRBJ2-1; TRBD2 aligns across 9 bases. J lost 4 bases, V lost 1 base, and 5 bases had no gene match. CDR3 size: 16 residues. Per germline, CDR1 LNHDA and CDR2 SQIVND (reference sequence).

This chain connects TRBV6-6 to TRBJ2-7; 11 nucleotides match TRBD1. CDR3 length: 15 residues. The V and J ends lost 3 bases and 3 bases, in that order; junction bases with no gene match: 4. Germline-derived CDR1 and CDR2 are MNHNY and SVGAGI (reference sequence). CDR3 nucleotides: TGTGCCAGCAGTTATTACGGGACAGGGGGCTACGAGCAGTACTTC. Protein sequence: CASSYYGTGGYEQYF.

This clone has only one observation. This chain joins TRBV4-3 and TRBJ1-5; no definite D call. Per the germline V gene, CDR1 is LGHNA and CDR2 is YSLEER. This CDR3 has 13 residues. The V end lost 4 bases, the J end lost 7 bases, and 11 bases lay between the germline ends. The CDR3 sequence: CASSPWIDQPQHF. The CDR3 coding sequence is TGCGCCAGCAGCCCTTGGATTGACCAGCCCCAGCATTTT.

This chain uses TRBV7-2 with TRBJ1-3; D remains unclear. The ends were cut back, 2 bases at V and 1 base at J, with 15 bases in the middle. In germline, CDR1 is SGHTA, CDR2 FQGNSA. The CDR3 is 17 amino acids. The CDR3 nucleotides are TGTGCCAGCAGCTTATATGCGGGTTGGGGTTCTGGAAACACCATATATTTT. Translating it yields CASSLYAGWGSGNTIYF.

The chain joins TRBV6-1 to TRBJ2-3, with 8 bases that match TRBD2. This CDR3 comprises 16 residues. Germline CDR1 and CDR2: MNHNS and SASEGT. J was trimmed by 2 bases and V by 2 bases; bases with no gene match: 6. The CDR3 nucleotides read TGTGCCAGCAGTGAAAGCCAGCGGGGGACCACAGATACGCAGTATTTT. Translated: CASSESQRGTTDTQYF.

The gene calls are TRBV7-9 and TRBJ2-5, with a tentative D call TRBD1 (6 bases). Germline-derived CDR1 and CDR2 are SEHNR and FQNEAQ (reference sequence). The CDR3 runs 15 residues. V lost 4 bases to trimming and J lost 0 bases, with 12 bases between them. The CDR3 sequence is CASSSTGYYQETQYF. CDR3 nucleotide sequence: TGTGCCAGCAGCTCGACAGGTTATTACCAAGAGACCCAGTACTTC.

The chain is built from TRBV5-1 and TRBJ2-3; D may be TRBD2 (6 bases). V was cut by 4 bases and J by 6 bases, with 21 bases left in between. Germline CDR1 is SGHRS and CDR2 is YFSETQ. The CDR3 consists of 16 residues. The CDR3 protein is CASSPQTGGIGDTQYF. The DNA for the CDR3 is TGCGCCAGCAGCCCTCAGACCGGGGGAATAGGGGATACGCAGTATTTT.

This chain connects TRBV29-1 to TRBJ2-3; D not certain. The germline CDR1 and CDR2 sequences are SQVTM and ANQGSEA. V gave up 3 bases and J gave up 0 bases, with 4 bases separating them. The CDR3 contains 12 residues. The CDR3: CSVDPSTDTQYF. CDR3 nucleotide sequence: TGCAGCGTTGATCCTAGCACAGATACGCAGTATTTT.

The chain uses TRBV29-1 and TRBJ1-1; no reliable D call. Germline CDR1 reads SQVTM; CDR2 reads ANQGSEA. V gave up 7 bases and J gave up 1 base, with 7 bases separating them. The CDR3 consists of 11 residues. CDR3 amino acids: CSAQWNTEAFF. The CDR3 region has the DNA TGCAGCGCCCAGTGGAACACTGAAGCTTTCTTT.

This chain links TRBV7-9 with TRBJ2-5; 8 positions agree with TRBD2. CDR3 length: 14 amino acids. CDR1 and CDR2 from the germline V gene are SEHNR and FQNEAQ (reference sequence). V lost 0 bases, J lost 5 bases, and 2 bases stayed unmatched. CDR3 amino acids: CASSLAAGAETQYF. Written as DNA, the CDR3 is TGTGCCAGCAGCTTAGCAGCGGGGGCGGAGACCCAGTACTTC.

V is TRBV6-4 and J is TRBJ2-7, with 10 nucleotides matching TRBD1. The CDR3 sequence is 15 residues long. Germline trimming cut 6 bases from V and 5 bases from J; bases unmatched to any gene: 10. Germline-derived CDR1 and CDR2 are MRHNA and SNTAGT. For the CDR3, the DNA is TGTGCCAGCAGGAGTCGTAGGGACAGGGGCGACGAGCAGTACTTC. This codes for CASRSRRDRGDEQYF.

The chain has TRBV5-8 and TRBJ1-4; perhaps TRBD1 as D (5 bases). Germline values: CDR1 SGHTS, CDR2 YDEGEE. This CDR3 region has 15 residues. The V end was cut by 4 bases, the J end by 3 bases, with 13 bases between. Written as DNA, the CDR3 is TGTGCCAGCAGCCGGCCGGGGACGGCTAATGAAAAACTGTTTTTT. Residues: CASSRPGTANEKLFF.

This rearrangement joins TRBV2 to TRBJ1-4; D not resolved. The CDR3 runs 12 residues. Trimming removed 5 bases at V and 4 bases at J, with 5 bases between. Germline-derived CDR1 and CDR2 are SNHLY and FYNNEI. The CDR3 region has the DNA TGTGCCAGCAGTCCCAATAATGAAAAACTGTTTTTT. Translation: CASSPNNEKLFF. Complete variable domain (other parts from reference TRBV2 and TRBJ1-4): EPEVTQTPSHQVTQMGQEVILRCVPISNHLYFYWYRQILGQKVEFLVSFYNNEISEKSEIFDDQFSVERPDGSNFTLKIRSTKLEDSAMYFCASSPNNEKLFFGSGTQLSVL.

CDR3 protein: CASSVTDTQYF. Here the CDR3 DNA reads TGTGCCAGCAGCGTCACAGATACGCAGTATTTT. The chain combines TRBV5-6 with TRBJ2-3; D unresolved. V was pared by 4 bases and J by 2 bases, with 2 bases between. In germline, CDR1 is SGHDT, CDR2 YYEEEE. The CDR3 covers 11 residues.